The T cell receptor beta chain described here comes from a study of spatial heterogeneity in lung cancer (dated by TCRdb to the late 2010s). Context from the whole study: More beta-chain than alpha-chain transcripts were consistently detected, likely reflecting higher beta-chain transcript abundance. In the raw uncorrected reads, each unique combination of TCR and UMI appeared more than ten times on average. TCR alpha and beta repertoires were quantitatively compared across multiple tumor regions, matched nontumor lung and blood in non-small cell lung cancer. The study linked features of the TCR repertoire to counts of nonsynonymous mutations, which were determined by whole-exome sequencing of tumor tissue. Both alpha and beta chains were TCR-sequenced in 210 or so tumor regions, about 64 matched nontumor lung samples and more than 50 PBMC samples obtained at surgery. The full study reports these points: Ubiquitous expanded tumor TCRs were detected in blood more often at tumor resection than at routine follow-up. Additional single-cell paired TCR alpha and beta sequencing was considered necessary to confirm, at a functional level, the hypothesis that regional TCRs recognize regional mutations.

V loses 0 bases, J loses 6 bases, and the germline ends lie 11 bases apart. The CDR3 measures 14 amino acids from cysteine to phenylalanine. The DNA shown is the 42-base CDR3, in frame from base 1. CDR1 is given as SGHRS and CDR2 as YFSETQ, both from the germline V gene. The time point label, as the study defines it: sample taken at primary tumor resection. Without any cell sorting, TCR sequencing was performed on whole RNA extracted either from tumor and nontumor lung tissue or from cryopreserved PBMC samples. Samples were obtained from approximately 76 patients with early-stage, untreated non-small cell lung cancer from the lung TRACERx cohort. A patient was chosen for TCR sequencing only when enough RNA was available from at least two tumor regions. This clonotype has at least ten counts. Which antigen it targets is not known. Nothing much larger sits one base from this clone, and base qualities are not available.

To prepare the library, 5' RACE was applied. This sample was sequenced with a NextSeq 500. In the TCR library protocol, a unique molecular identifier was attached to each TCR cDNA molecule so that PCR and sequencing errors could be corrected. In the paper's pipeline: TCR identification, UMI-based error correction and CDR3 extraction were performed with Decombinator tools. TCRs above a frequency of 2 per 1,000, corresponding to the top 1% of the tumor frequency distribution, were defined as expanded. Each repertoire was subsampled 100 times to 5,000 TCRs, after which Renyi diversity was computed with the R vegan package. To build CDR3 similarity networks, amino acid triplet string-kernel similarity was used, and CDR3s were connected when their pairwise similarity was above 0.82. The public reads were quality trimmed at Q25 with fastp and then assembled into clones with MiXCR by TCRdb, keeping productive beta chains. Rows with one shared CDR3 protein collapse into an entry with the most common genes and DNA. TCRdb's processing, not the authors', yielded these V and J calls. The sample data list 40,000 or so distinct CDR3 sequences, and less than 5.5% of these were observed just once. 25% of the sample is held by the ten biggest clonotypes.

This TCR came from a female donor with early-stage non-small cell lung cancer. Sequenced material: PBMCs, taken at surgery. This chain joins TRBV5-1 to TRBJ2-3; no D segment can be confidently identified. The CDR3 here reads CASSLEIGWDTQYF. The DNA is TGCGCCAGCAGCTTGGAGATTGGATGGGATACGCAGTATTTT.